These 27 T cell receptor delta chains were all obtained from the same sample, sequenced in a study of gamma-delta chains in newborns, infants, children. TCRdb called clones from the reads again using CATT. The sample has about 3,400 delta-chain clones, roughly 1.4% seen once. The sample taken for sequencing was blood. The receptors stem from a child who was a newborn, infant or young child, either healthy, febrile or measles-vaccinated (not recorded which).

This clone was seen only a few times. TCRdb assigns this DNA the protein of a much larger clone, which departs from its translation at residue 10; this likely reflects a read error, and the protein shown comes from translating the DNA. The chain employs TRDV2 and TRDJ3; the match to TRDD3 covers 12 bases. CDR3 size: 17 residues. Germline V lookup: CDR1 GEAIGNYY, CDR2 EKD. Trimming at V came to 2 bases and at J to 6 bases, leaving 4 bases not matched to a gene. CDR3 region: CACDILGDTLDTRQMFF. The CDR3 bases are TGTGCCTGTGACATACTGGGGGATACCTTGGACACCCGACAGATGTTTTTC.

This clone has only a few counts. This sequence is one base from a far larger clone and is likely a read error. The chain employs TRDV2 and TRDJ3; the match to TRDD3 covers 10 bases. From germline, CDR1 is GEAIGNYY and CDR2 EKD. The CDR3 spans 18 residues. The CDR3 bases are TGTGCCTGTGACACCGGGGGATACGCCTCCTGGGACACCCGACAGGTGTTTTTC. It codes for CACDTGGYASWDTRQVFF.

This clone was observed many times. A far larger clone is off by one base, so a read error is likely. Other DNA sequences within the sample encode an identical CDR3. The gene calls are TRDV2 and TRDJ1; 10 positions agree with TRDD3. The J segment lost 0 bases and the V segment lost 7 bases, leaving 19 bases of the junction unmatched. The CDR3 totals 19 residues. Germline-derived CDR1 and CDR2 are GEAIGNYY and EKD. CDR3 DNA: TGTGCCTGCGACCCTCTTACTGGGGGATCGGATCCCGACACCGATAAACTCATCTTT. Its protein product is CACDPLTGGSDPDTDKLIF.

Regarding this clone: The protein TCRdb gives is from a much larger clone and does not agree with this DNA's translation at residue 16, likely a read error; the protein shown here comes from the DNA. The chain carries TRDV2 and TRDJ2; 10 bases fit TRDD3. Per germline, CDR1 GEAIGNYY and CDR2 EKD. This CDR3 is built from 18 residues. CDR3 region: CACDTVGDTRALTAQPFF. The DNA of the CDR3 is TGTGCCTGTGACACCGTGGGGGATACAAGAGCTTTGACAGCACAACCCTTCTTT.

This clone turned up a few times. The chain combines TRDV2 with TRDJ2; D is unresolved. CDR1 is GEAIGNYY, CDR2 EKD, per germline. The CDR3 length is 15 residues. V lost 3 bases to trimming and J lost 6 bases, with 16 bases between them. CDR3 in amino acids: CACDAVGHASAQLFF. CDR3 coding DNA: TGTGCCTGTGACGCCGTTGGACACGCGTCAGCACAACTCTTCTTT.

On this clone: This specimen includes other DNA sequences encoding the same CDR3. The V gene is TRDV1, the J gene TRDJ3; TRDD3 matches at 7 bases. The CDR3 consists of 20 residues. The germline CDR1 and CDR2 sequences are TSWWSYY and QGS. The junction had 9 bases not matched to a gene; V was cut back by 0 bases and J by 1 base. CDR3 sequence: CALGELGDNKLSWDTRQMFF. DNA of the CDR3: TGTGCTCTTGGGGAACTCGGGGATAATAAATTGTCCTGGGACACCCGACAGATGTTTTTC.

This clone was seen only a few times. TCRdb's entry gives the protein of a much larger clone, which mismatches this DNA's translation at residue 8, likely from a read error; the protein reported here is translated from the DNA. The gene calls are TRDV2 and TRDJ3; TRDD3 is a possible D gene (5 bases). V gave up 4 bases and J gave up 0 bases, with 24 bases separating them. The germline V gene has CDR1 GEAIGNYY and CDR2 EKD. The CDR3 covers 21 residues. The CDR3 coding sequence is TGTGCCTGTGATCCGTACTGGAGGATAGCCGGCCCCTCCTGGGACACCCGACAGATGTTTTTC. It is translated as CACDPYWRIAGPSWDTRQMFF.

In this sample, this clone turned up a few times. A far larger clone is just one base off, so this is likely a read error. Other DNA sequences from this sample encode an identical CDR3 as well. The rearrangement links TRDV2 to TRDJ3, with 12 nucleotides matching TRDD3. This CDR3 region has 20 residues. V lost 3 bases to trimming and J lost 2 bases; unmatched junction nucleotides: 10. In germline, CDR1 is GEAIGNYY, CDR2 EKD. The CDR3 DNA reads as TGTGCCTGTGACCCTCTCGTGCTGGGGGATACGCCCTGGGACACCCGACAGATGTTTTTC. Protein: CACDPLVLGDTPWDTRQMFF.

Worth noting for this clone: The TCRdb record carries a much larger clone's protein, which differs from this DNA's translation at residue 7; a read error is the likely cause, and the protein listed here is the DNA translation. The genes are TRDV2 and TRDJ2; TRDD3 is a possible D gene (5 bases). Germline values: CDR1 GEAIGNYY, CDR2 EKD. The CDR3 extends over 15 amino acids. CDR3 sequence reads: CACDILEALTAHLFF. DNA of the CDR3: TGTGCCTGTGACATACTGGAGGCTTTGACAGCACACCTCTTCTTT.

Details on this clone: TCRdb attributes to this sequence the protein of a much larger clone, which differs from the DNA translation at residue 3; a read error is likely, and the protein displayed is translated from the DNA. Written as DNA, the CDR3 is TGTGCCCGTGACACCGTTGGGGTGAGCTCCTGGGACACCCGACAGATGTTTTTC. This sequence encodes CARDTVGVSSWDTRQMFF. This chain links TRDV2 with TRDJ3, with D perhaps TRDD3 (5 bases). CDR3 length equals 18 residues. Germline values: CDR1 GEAIGNYY, CDR2 EKD.

This clone was counted between two and nine times. This DNA translates differently at residue 3 from the TCRdb protein, which is that of a much larger clone; a read error is likely, and the protein shown is the DNA's own translation. The CDR3 is CAYDIGGYGSWDTRQMFF. The DNA for the CDR3 is TGTGCCTATGACATTGGGGGATACGGCTCCTGGGACACCCGACAGATGTTTTTC. The V call is TRDV2, the J call TRDJ3, with 11 bases that match TRDD3. Germline values: CDR1 GEAIGNYY, CDR2 EKD. This CDR3 region has 18 residues.

This clone is termed large. This CDR3 is also generated by other DNA sequences in the sample. The chain combines TRDV2 with TRDJ3, with a tentative D call TRDD3 (6 bases). CDR3 size: 18 residues. CDR1 and CDR2 from the germline V gene are GEAIGNYY and EKD. The V end lost 0 bases, the J end lost 0 bases, and 11 bases lay between the germline ends. This chain's CDR3 is CACDTGGYSSWDTRQMFF. Here the CDR3 DNA reads TGTGCCTGTGACACCGGAGGATACAGCTCCTGGGACACCCGACAGATGTTTTTC.

Comment on this clone: A far larger clone is just one base off, so this is likely a read error. At the DNA level, this CDR3 is encoded by other sequences in the same sample as well. The gene calls are TRDV2 and TRDJ3; TRDD3 matches 8 bases. This CDR3 region has 21 residues. Germline V gene lookup returns CDR1 GEAIGNYY and CDR2 EKD. The V gene end was trimmed by 0 bases and the J gene end by 0 bases; junction bases not matched to a gene: 12. The CDR3 coding sequence is TGTGCCTGTGACACCCTCTCGATACTGGGGGCAAGCTCCTGGGACACCCGACAGATGTTTTTC. Protein: CACDTLSILGASSWDTRQMFF.

Turning to this clone: The protein recorded in TCRdb matches a much larger clone and deviates from this DNA's translation at residue 8, suggesting a read error; the protein here is obtained by translating the DNA. The identical CDR3 is also encoded by other nucleotide sequences in the sample. The chain recombines TRDV2 with TRDJ2; TRDD3 matches 8 bases. This CDR3 has 17 residues. Losses at the gene ends were 3 bases for V and 5 bases for J; bases not matched to a gene: 13. Germline lookup yields CDR1 GEAIGNYY and CDR2 EKD. CDR3 nucleotide sequence: TGTGCCTGTGACCTACTGGGGGGTACGACCCTTACAGCACAACTCTTCTTT. Its translation: CACDLLGGTTLTAQLFF.

This clone was seen more than once but under ten times. The protein given by TCRdb reflects a much larger clone and differs at residue 4 from this DNA's translation, likely from a read error; the protein shown is the DNA's translation. The rearrangement joins TRDV2 to TRDJ3; D call uncertain. The CDR3 extends over 14 amino acids. Germline loops: CDR1 GEAIGNYY, CDR2 EKD. The CDR3 loop reads CACYTVGDTRQMFF. For the CDR3, the DNA is TGTGCCTGTTACACCGTGGGGGACACCCGACAGATGTTTTTC.

This clone is medium-sized (0.01 to 0.1%). This clone may be a read error of a much larger clone one base away. The J gene is TRDJ3, the V gene TRDV2, with 7 positions matching TRDD3. V lost 0 bases and J lost 0; bases outside the gene matches: 4. This CDR3 is 18 amino acids long. CDR1 and CDR2 from the germline V gene are GEAIGNYY and EKD. This CDR3 is CACDTGGSASWDTRQMFF. CDR3 bases: TGTGCCTGTGACACCGGGGGATCCGCCTCCTGGGACACCCGACAGATGTTTTTC.

This clone showed up just a few times. The protein TCRdb gives is from a much larger clone and does not agree with this DNA's translation at residue 4, likely a read error; the protein shown here comes from the DNA. The chain joins TRDV2 to TRDJ2, with 11 nucleotides matching TRDD3. The ends lost 4 bases at V and 4 bases at J; junction bases unmatched: 7. Germline lookup yields CDR1 GEAIGNYY and CDR2 EKD. The CDR3 has 16 residues. This CDR3 reads CACEPLGDKGTAQLFF. The CDR3 nucleotides are TGTGCCTGTGAGCCACTGGGGGATAAAGGGACAGCACAACTCTTCTTT.

This clone has just a few counts. The chain uses TRDV3 and TRDJ1; 12 nucleotides align to TRDD3. With V trimmed by 2 bases and J by 1 base, 20 bases remained unmatched. Germline assignment: CDR1 TVYSNPD and CDR2 GDNSRS (reference sequence). This CDR3 is 20 amino acids long. The CDR3 sequence: CAFRGFALSGGYGATDKLIF. The CDR3 region has the DNA TGTGCCTTTCGGGGCTTCGCCTTGTCTGGGGGATACGGGGCCACCGATAAACTCATCTTT.

This clone has just a few counts. TCRdb's entry gives the protein of a much larger clone, which mismatches this DNA's translation at residue 12, likely from a read error; the protein reported here is translated from the DNA. The J gene is TRDJ3, the V gene TRDV2; a possible D gene is TRDD3 (5 bases). Germline loops: CDR1 GEAIGNYY, CDR2 EKD. The CDR3 is 17 residues long. In DNA, the CDR3 is TGTGCCTGTGACACCGGGGGTTTCTCCTGGGACGCCCGACAGATGTTTTTC. This sequence encodes CACDTGGFSWDARQMFF.

This clone turned up a few times. Sequence at one end of the junction differs from germline and may be a read error. The chain combines TRDV1 with TRDJ1, with 10 nucleotides matching TRDD3. The CDR3 has 23 amino acids. Germline assignment: CDR1 TSWWSYY and CDR2 QGS. CDR3 sequence: CALGEREGFLRYILGDASEEPIF. CDR3 nucleotides: TGCGCTCTTGGGGAACGAGAGGGCTTCCTACGCTATATACTGGGGGATGCTTCGGAGGAACCCATCTTT.

This clone is classed as medium-sized. Different DNA sequences within this sample yield the same CDR3. This sequence joins TRDV2 and TRDJ2; 10 bases agree with TRDD3. The V gene's germline CDR1 is GEAIGNYY and CDR2 EKD. The CDR3 totals 18 residues. The trim removed 0 bases at V and 0 bases at J, leaving 6 bases unmatched. The CDR3 nucleotides are TGTGCCTGTGACACCGTGGGGGATACAAGAGCTTTGACAGCACAACTCTTCTTT. The encoded protein is CACDTVGDTRALTAQLFF.

As for this clone: A read error likely explains this, since a far larger clone differs by one base. The sample holds other DNA sequences that translate to the same CDR3. This chain links TRDV2 with TRDJ2; 10 positions agree with TRDD3. The length of the CDR3 is 16 residues. The ends lost 4 bases at V and 4 bases at J; junction bases unmatched: 8. Per germline, CDR1 GEAIGNYY and CDR2 EKD. The CDR3 DNA reads as TGTGCCTGTGATCCGCTGGGGGATAAAGGGACAGCACAACTCTTCTTT. Its translation is CACDPLGDKGTAQLFF.

A remark on this clone: This clone may be a read error of a much larger clone one base away. The J gene is TRDJ2, the V gene TRDV3, with TRDD3 matching over 9 bases. The CDR3 spans 13 residues. Germline V lookup: CDR1 TVYSNPD, CDR2 GDNSRS (reference sequence). CDR3 protein: CAFLGDLAAQLFF. The CDR3 DNA reads as TGTGCCTTTCTGGGGGATTTGGCAGCACAACTCTTCTTT.

To note about this clone: TCRdb's listed protein matches a much larger clone and diverges from this DNA's translation at residue 8, likely through a read error; the protein shown comes from the DNA. The chain employs TRDV2 and TRDJ3, with 7 bases identical to TRDD3. CDR1 GEAIGNYY and CDR2 EKD come from the germline V gene. V lost 3 bases and J lost 3; bases outside the gene matches: 4. The CDR3 is 16 residues long. CDR3 residues: CACDVGGHWDTRQMFF. The CDR3 DNA sequence: TGTGCCTGTGACGTTGGGGGACACTGGGACACCCGACAGATGTTTTTC.

A few counts support this clone. This chain links TRDV3 with TRDJ1; D ambiguous. CDR1 is TVYSNPD and CDR2 is GDNSRS in the germline V gene (reference sequence). This CDR3 contains 18 residues. The V and J ends lost 4 bases and 2 bases respectively, with 29 bases between them. CDR3 residues: CASTTQAPFRKGTDKLIF. DNA of the CDR3: TGTGCCTCCACTACTCAAGCACCCTTTAGAAAAGGAACCGATAAACTCATCTTT.

As for this clone: A far larger clone is only one base removed, so a read error is likely. The chain is built from TRDV2 and TRDJ3, with 11 bases lining up with TRDD3. CDR1 and CDR2 (germline): GEAIGNYY, EKD. The CDR3 covers 19 residues. The V gene end was trimmed by 3 bases and the J gene end by 0 bases; junction bases not matched to a gene: 6. Here the CDR3 DNA reads TGTGCCTGTGACGACGTACTGGGGGATAGCTCCTGGGACACCCGACAGATGTTTTTC. It yields the protein CACDDVLGDSSWDTRQMFF.

This clone has a handful of counts. A read error likely explains this, since a far larger clone differs by one base. In the same sample, other DNA sequences code for this CDR3. This chain links TRDV2 with TRDJ3; 13 positions agree with TRDD3. There are 19 residues in the CDR3. Germline V gene sequence: CDR1 GEAIGNYY, CDR2 EKD. CDR3 sequence: CACDLLGDTSSWDTRQMFF. CDR3 nucleotides: TGTGCCTGTGACCTACTGGGGGATACGAGCTCCTGGGACACCCGGCAGATGTTTTTC.